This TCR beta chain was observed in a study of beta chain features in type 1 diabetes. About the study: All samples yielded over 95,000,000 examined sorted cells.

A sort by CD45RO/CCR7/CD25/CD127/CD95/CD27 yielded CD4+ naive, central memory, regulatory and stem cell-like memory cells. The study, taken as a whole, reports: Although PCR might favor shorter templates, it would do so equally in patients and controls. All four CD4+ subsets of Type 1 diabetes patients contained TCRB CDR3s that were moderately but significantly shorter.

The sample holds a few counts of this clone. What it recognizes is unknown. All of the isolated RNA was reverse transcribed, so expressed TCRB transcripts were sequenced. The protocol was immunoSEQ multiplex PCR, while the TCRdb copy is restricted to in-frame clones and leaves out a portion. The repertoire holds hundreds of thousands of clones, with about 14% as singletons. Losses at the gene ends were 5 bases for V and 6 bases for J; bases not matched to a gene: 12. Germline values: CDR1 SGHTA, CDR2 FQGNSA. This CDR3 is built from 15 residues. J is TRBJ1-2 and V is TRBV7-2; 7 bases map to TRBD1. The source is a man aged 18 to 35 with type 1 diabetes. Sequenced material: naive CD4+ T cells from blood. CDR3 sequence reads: CASSTRQGMSDGYTF. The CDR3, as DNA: TGTGCCAGCAGCACCCGACAGGGAATGTCGGATGGCTACACCTTC.